This entry lists 32 T cell receptor beta chains sequenced from one sample in a study of cytomegalovirus exposure and HLA in healthy donors. In the PCR, 60 Vbeta and 13 Jbeta primers were used. Here immunoSEQ multiplex PCR was the method, and the copy in TCRdb shows in-frame clones only, minus some. The sample table includes roughly 140,000 clones. Source material: PBMCs. The receptors originated from a male donor in good health and CMV-seronegative.

This chain joins TRBV7-2 and TRBJ2-2, with TRBD1 matching over 7 bases. J lost 0 bases, V lost 5 bases, and 3 bases had no gene match. Germline CDR1 is SGHTA and CDR2 is FQGNSA. The CDR3 covers 15 residues. The CDR3 loop is CASSKTGTNTGELFF. In DNA form, the CDR3 reads TGTGCCAGCAGCAAGACAGGGACGAACACCGGGGAGCTGTTTTTT.

The chain links TRBV19 to TRBJ1-1; D possibly corresponds to TRBD1 (5 bases). Germline CDR1 LNHDA, CDR2 SQIVND (reference sequence). V lost 6 bases and J 4 bases, leaving 15 bases between the germline ends. The length of the CDR3 is 14 residues. CDR3 protein: CASRLVGGSTEAFF. The CDR3 DNA reads TGTGCCAGTAGGCTTGTGGGGGGGAGCACTGAAGCTTTCTTT.

The chain employs TRBV6-5 and TRBJ1-1; a possible D gene is TRBD1 (6 bases). Germline assignment: CDR1 MNHEY and CDR2 SVGAGI. The CDR3 length is 15 residues. Between the trimmed V and J ends, which lost 5 bases and 1 base, there was a span of 14 bases. CDR3 region: CASSQQGSGNTEAFF. The DNA of the CDR3 is TGTGCCAGCAGTCAACAGGGAAGTGGGAACACTGAAGCTTTCTTT.

The chain carries TRBV9 and TRBJ2-1; 11 nucleotides line up with TRBD2. In germline, CDR1 is SGDLS, CDR2 YYNGEE. There are 16 residues in the CDR3. V trimming: 4 bases; J trimming: 10 bases; junction bases outside the gene matches: 13. CDR3 nucleotides: TGTGCCAGCAGCTCTTCCTTAGCGGGGGGGCAGGAAGAGCAGTTCTTC. This codes for CASSSSLAGGQEEQFF.

The chain links TRBV5-4 to TRBJ2-7; 7 bases agree with TRBD2. Germline lookup yields CDR1 SGHNT and CDR2 YYREEE (reference sequence). V shed 2 bases and J 1 base; nucleotides not matched to a gene: 0. CDR3 size: 13 residues. The DNA for the CDR3 is TGTGCCAGCAGCTTCGGGGGGTCCTACGAGCAGTACTTC. It yields the protein CASSFGGSYEQYF.

V gene TRBV6-5 combines with J gene TRBJ2-1, with a possible D match to TRBD1 (6 bases). V shed 6 bases and J shed 5 bases, with 17 bases lying between them. CDR3 size: 15 residues. Germline CDR1 and CDR2: MNHEY and SVGAGI. Here the CDR3 reads CASSLGTRRDNEQFF. CDR3 DNA sequence: TGTGCCAGCAGCCTCGGGACACGTAGAGACAATGAGCAGTTCTTC.

This rearrangement joins TRBV27 to TRBJ1-6; D is unresolved. The germline V and J ends were trimmed by 3 bases and 7 bases, with 10 bases remaining between them. CDR3 length equals 14 residues. The germline V gene encodes CDR1 MNHEY and CDR2 SMNVEV (reference sequence). The CDR3: CASSLSGENSPLHF. The CDR3 coding sequence is TGTGCCAGCAGTTTGTCGGGAGAGAATTCACCCCTCCACTTT.

The V gene is TRBV15, the J gene TRBJ1-5; D perhaps matches TRBD1 (5 bases). The CDR3 spans 16 residues. Trimming cost V 1 base and J 11 bases, with 21 bases left between them. Germline lookup yields CDR1 LNHNV and CDR2 YYDKDF (reference sequence). The CDR3 loop reads CATSRGGVGVGRAQHF. DNA of the CDR3: TGTGCCACCAGCAGAGGGGGCGTCGGGGTCGGGAGAGCCCAGCATTTT.

The chain couples TRBV5-1 to TRBJ2-7; D is undetermined. V shed 0 bases and J shed 4 bases, with 14 bases lying between them. Germline loops: CDR1 SGHRS, CDR2 YFSETQ. The CDR3 runs to 15 residues. The CDR3 here is CASSLDVFSVYEQYF. CDR3 bases: TGCGCCAGCAGCTTGGACGTCTTCTCGGTTTACGAGCAGTACTTC.

The rearrangement links TRBV7-9 to TRBJ1-6, with TRBD1 matching over 7 bases. V was pared by 5 bases and J by 5 bases, with 6 bases of the junction left unmatched. Germline CDR1 is SEHNR and CDR2 is FQNEAQ (reference sequence). The CDR3 consists of 15 residues. DNA for the CDR3: TGTGCCAGCAGCCACGGGACAGTCAATAATTCACCCCTCCACTTT. Translation: CASSHGTVNNSPLHF.

V usage is TRBV19 and J usage is TRBJ2-1, with 8 bases identical to TRBD1. Germline CDR1 and CDR2: LNHDA and SQIVND (reference sequence). Trimming at V came to 5 bases and at J to 9 bases, leaving 3 bases not matched to a gene. The CDR3 consists of 12 residues. For the CDR3, the DNA is TGTGCCAGTAGTCGGACAGGGATTGAGCAGTTCTTC. Its protein product is CASSRTGIEQFF.

The chain has TRBV7-9 and TRBJ1-3; D is perhaps TRBD1 (6 bases). The CDR3 length is 15 residues. V lost 5 bases and J 2 bases, leaving 13 bases between the germline ends. Germline V lookup: CDR1 SEHNR, CDR2 FQNEAQ (reference sequence). The CDR3 is CASSLPGGPGNTIYF. CDR3 nucleotides: TGTGCCAGCAGCCTCCCCGGGGGGCCTGGAAACACCATATATTTT.

The J gene is TRBJ1-5, the V gene TRBV29-1; tentatively, D is TRBD1 (5 bases). This CDR3 has 13 residues. Per the germline V gene, CDR1 is SQVTM and CDR2 is ANQGSEA. V was trimmed by 3 bases and J by 5 bases, leaving 11 bases between them. In DNA, the CDR3 is TGCAGCGTTGAGGGGCAGGGTGATCAGCCCCAGCATTTT. It is translated as CSVEGQGDQPQHF.

The V gene is TRBV30, the J gene TRBJ2-1; 8 bases line up with TRBD2. CDR3 length equals 14 residues. Germline V gives CDR1 GTSNPN, CDR2 SVGIG (reference sequence). After removal of 6 bases from V and 3 bases from J, the junction contained 7 bases not matched to a gene. The CDR3 spells CACPQRGLYNEQFF. DNA for the CDR3: TGTGCCTGCCCTCAGCGGGGGCTCTACAATGAGCAGTTCTTC.

The CDR3 DNA is TGTGCCAGCAGTAAAGGGACAGGGGGAAAAACTGAAGCTTTCTTT. This gives the protein CASSKGTGGKTEAFF. The chain is built from TRBV6-1 and TRBJ1-1; 11 bases map to TRBD1. V lost 5 bases to trimming and J lost 5 bases; unmatched junction nucleotides: 7. The CDR3 extends over 15 amino acids. Germline CDR1 and CDR2: MNHNS and SASEGT.

The chain joins TRBV18 to TRBJ1-5, with a tentative D call TRBD1 (6 bases). Germline-derived CDR1 and CDR2 are KGHSH and LQKENI. The CDR3 runs to 16 residues. V was trimmed by 5 bases and J by 0 bases, leaving 14 bases between them. CDR3 amino acids: CASSDSTGYSNQPQHF. The DNA of the CDR3 is TGTGCCAGCTCAGACTCGACAGGCTATAGCAATCAGCCCCAGCATTTT.

J is TRBJ2-7 and V is TRBV14; 9 nucleotides align to TRBD2. V shed 0 bases and J 4 bases; nucleotides not matched to a gene: 10. This CDR3 comprises 17 residues. The germline V gene encodes CDR1 SGHDN and CDR2 FVKESK. The CDR3 region is CASSQEVLAGIRYEQYF. In DNA, the CDR3 is TGTGCCAGCAGCCAAGAAGTCCTAGCGGGAATTCGGTACGAGCAGTACTTC.

The chain joins TRBV6-5 to TRBJ1-1; tentatively, D is TRBD1 (6 bases). The CDR3 length is 15 residues. V lost 0 bases and J lost 5, with 13 bases in between. Germline-derived CDR1 and CDR2 are MNHEY and SVGAGI. In nucleotides, the CDR3 is TGTGCCAGCAGTTACTCTCGGTACAGGGTTACTGAAGCTTTCTTT. Translating gives CASSYSRYRVTEAFF.

This rearrangement joins TRBV7-2 to TRBJ1-5, with TRBD1 matching over 9 bases. The trim removed 6 bases at V and 4 bases at J, leaving 4 bases unmatched. CDR1 and CDR2 from the germline V gene are SGHTA and FQGNSA. The CDR3 totals 14 residues. CDR3 residues: CASRSGTGNQPQHF. DNA of the CDR3: TGTGCCAGCAGATCCGGGACAGGGAATCAGCCCCAGCATTTT. The entire variable domain, with the rest obtained from reference TRBV7-2 and TRBJ1-5, is as follows: GAGVSQSPSNKVTEKGKDVELRCDPISGHTALYWYRQSLGQGLEFLIYFQGNSAPDKSGLPSDRFSAERTGGSVSTLTIQRTQQEDSAVYLCASRSGTGNQPQHFGDGTRLSIL.

This chain connects TRBV7-9 to TRBJ1-1; the D is unclear. Trimming pared 1 base from V and 11 bases from J, leaving 11 bases between. Germline CDR1 is SEHNR and CDR2 is FQNEAQ (reference sequence). The CDR3 contains 12 residues. CDR3 in DNA: TGTGCCAGCAGCTTAGGTGCCCTGGAGGCTTTCTTT. Protein product: CASSLGALEAFF.

J is TRBJ1-5 and V is TRBV7-3; TRBD1 is a possible D gene (5 bases). With 5 bases removed from V and 0 bases from J, the gap between germline ends came to 14 bases. Germline V lookup: CDR1 SGHTA, CDR2 FQGTGA. The CDR3 loop spans 16 amino acids. The CDR3 DNA sequence: TGTGCCAGCAGCCTGCGGGGGAAGTCTAGCAATCAGCCCCAGCATTTT. As protein: CASSLRGKSSNQPQHF.

CDR3 sequence (DNA): TGTGCCACCAGCCCAGGAAAAAACCAAGAGACCCAGTACTTC. Residues: CATSPGKNQETQYF. The chain employs TRBV15 and TRBJ2-5, with no clear D. CDR3 length: 14 residues. The V end lost 5 bases, the J end lost 0 bases, and 10 bases lay between the germline ends. From germline, CDR1 is LNHNV and CDR2 YYDKDF (reference sequence).

The J gene is TRBJ1-2, the V gene TRBV4-2, with TRBD1 matching over 10 bases. J gave up 3 bases and V 4 bases, and 8 bases lay outside the gene matches. Germline CDR1 LGHNA, CDR2 YNFKEQ. The CDR3 is made up of 16 amino acids. CDR3 protein: CASSPRDRGEDYGYTF. The CDR3 DNA follows: TGTGCCAGCAGCCCCCGGGACAGGGGAGAGGACTATGGCTACACCTTC.

This rearrangement joins TRBV30 to TRBJ1-6, with a weak D call TRBD1 (6 bases). Trimming stripped 4 bases from V and 10 bases from J, with 14 bases between. This CDR3 comprises 13 residues. Germline values: CDR1 GTSNPN, CDR2 SVGIG (reference sequence). CDR3 sequence reads: CAWTQGIGSPLHF. The CDR3 nucleotides are TGTGCCTGGACACAGGGAATAGGGTCACCCCTCCACTTT.

The CDR3 DNA reads as TGTGCCAGCAATAAGGCAGGGGTTATGGAATCCCTCCACTTT. Amino acid sequence: CASNKAGVMESLHF. The chain carries TRBV2 and TRBJ1-6; D possibly corresponds to TRBD1 (6 bases). This CDR3 is 14 amino acids long. The V end lost 7 bases, the J end lost 14 bases, and 21 bases lay between the germline ends. Germline assignment: CDR1 SNHLY and CDR2 FYNNEI.

CDR3 sequence reads: CAWKDRGAEAFF. CDR3 nucleotides: TGTGCCTGGAAAGACAGGGGAGCTGAAGCTTTCTTT. The chain joins TRBV30 to TRBJ1-1, with TRBD1 identical over 8 bases. Per the germline V gene, CDR1 is GTSNPN and CDR2 is SVGIG (reference sequence). The CDR3 extends over 12 amino acids. V trimming: 4 bases; J trimming: 6 bases; junction bases outside the gene matches: 4. Complete variable domain (other parts from reference TRBV30 and TRBJ1-1): SQTIHQWPATLVQPVGSPLSLECTVEGTSNPNLYWYRQAAGRGLQLLFYSVGIGQISSEVPQNLSASRPQDRQFILSSKKLLLSDSGFYLCAWKDRGAEAFFGQGTRLTVV.

V and J are TRBV4-3 and TRBJ1-2; D remains ambiguous. Germline values: CDR1 LGHNA, CDR2 YSLEER. The CDR3 has 15 residues. V lost 1 base and J 4 bases, leaving 13 bases between the germline ends. The CDR3 region is CASSQAHSVIYGYTF. The CDR3, as DNA: TGCGCCAGCAGCCAAGCGCACAGTGTAATCTATGGCTACACCTTC.

The chain has TRBV7-9 and TRBJ2-5; a weak D match, TRBD1 (6 bases). V was clipped by 5 bases and J by 0 bases, with 7 bases between them. In germline, CDR1 is SEHNR, CDR2 FQNEAQ (reference sequence). This CDR3 has 13 amino acids. CDR3 nucleotides: TGTGCCAGCAGCCGGACAGACCAAGAGACCCAGTACTTC. This codes for CASSRTDQETQYF.

The chain joins TRBV10-3 to TRBJ2-5, with a possible D match to TRBD2 (6 bases). Trimming stripped 3 bases from V and 5 bases from J, with 13 bases between. CDR1 and CDR2 (germline): ENHRY, SYGVKD. This CDR3 has 14 amino acids. The CDR3 nucleotides are TGTGCCATCAGTGAAGGCGGGGCGCGGGAGACCCAGTACTTC. This encodes CAISEGGARETQYF.

V is TRBV18 and J is TRBJ2-5; D is ambiguous. Germline CDR1 and CDR2: KGHSH and LQKENI. This CDR3 is built from 13 residues. V lost 0 bases and J lost 4, with 6 bases in between. CDR3 bases: TGTGCCAGCTCACCACCGGGCTCAGAGACCCAGTACTTC. It specifies CASSPPGSETQYF.

The rearrangement uses TRBV4-2 and TRBJ1-1; no clear D gene. Between the trimmed V and J ends, which lost 1 base and 0 bases, there was a span of 6 bases. Germline assignment: CDR1 LGHNA and CDR2 YNFKEQ. This CDR3 spans 14 amino acids. The CDR3 coding sequence is TGTGCCAGCAGCCAAGCACAAGTGAACACTGAAGCTTTCTTT. Protein sequence: CASSQAQVNTEAFF.

This chain uses TRBV10-1 with TRBJ1-1, with a tentative D call TRBD1 (5 bases). Trimming left V 4 bases short and J 7 bases short, with 7 bases between. CDR1 WNHNN and CDR2 SYGVQD come from the germline V gene (reference sequence). The CDR3 has 11 residues. The CDR3 is CASSGQSEAFF. The CDR3 DNA follows: TGCGCCAGCAGTGGACAGAGTGAAGCTTTCTTT.